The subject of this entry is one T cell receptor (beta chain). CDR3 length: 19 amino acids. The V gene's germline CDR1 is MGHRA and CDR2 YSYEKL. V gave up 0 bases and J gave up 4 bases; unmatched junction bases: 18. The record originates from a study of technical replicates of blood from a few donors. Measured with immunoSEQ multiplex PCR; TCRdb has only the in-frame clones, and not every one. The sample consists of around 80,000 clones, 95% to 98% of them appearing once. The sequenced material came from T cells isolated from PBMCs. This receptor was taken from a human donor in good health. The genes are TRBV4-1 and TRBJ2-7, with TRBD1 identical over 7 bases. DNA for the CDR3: TGCGCCAGCAGCCAAGATCTGGGGCTCAACTCCGGGACAGTTTACGAGCAGTACTTC. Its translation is CASSQDLGLNSGTVYEQYF.